Listed below are T cell receptor beta chains from one sample, sequenced in a study of sequential checkpoint blockade in melanoma. TCRdb's table, derived via immunoSEQ multiplex PCR, lists solely in-frame clones and lacks some. In the table there are thousands of clones, around 75% of which are singletons. The source was CD8+ T cells sorted from blood (inferred from file names), collected from a patient given nivolumab and ipilimumab in sequence. These receptors originate from a human donor with melanoma. Each CDR3 is given with its conserved first and last residue. The order of the fields is clone size, J gene, V gene, D gene, CDR3 DNA, CDR3 protein. A D gene is named only where the DNA matches it firmly. Where a row states a size, it is once, few, many or the class of an expanded clone; other rows omit it.

. TRBJ2-2 TRBV27 . TGTGCCAGCAGTTTATCGATCGGTACGAACACCGGGGAGCTGTTTTTT CASSLSIGTNTGELFF
. TRBJ2-1 TRBV9 . TGTGCCAGCAGCGTAGAGGGGGCGGGGTATTACAATGAGCAGTTCTTC CASSVEGAGYYNEQFF
. TRBJ2-1 TRBV27 . TGTGCCAGCAAACCTTTGCGGGCCTCAATCGTCAATGAGCAGTTCTTC CASKPLRASIVNEQFF
. TRBJ1-2 TRBV4-1 . TGCGCCAGCAGCCAAGATCCAGCAGGGAACTATGGCTACACCTTC CASSQDPAGNYGYTF
. TRBJ1-3 TRBV4-3 . TGCGCCAGCAGCCAAGAATTGGGAGGGGGAAACACCATATATTTT CASSQELGGGNTIYF
. TRBJ2-1 TRBV6-4 . TGTGCCAGCAGCCGGGACTCCGAGGAGGATGAGCAGTTCTTC CASSRDSEEDEQFF
. TRBJ2-3 TRBV7-6 TRBD2 TGTGCCAGCAGCTTATACGCTAGCGGGAGTGGAGATACGCAGTATTTT CASSLYASGSGDTQYF
. TRBJ1-6 TRBV28 TRBD1 TGTGCCACCGAAGGACAGGGGACATATAATTCACCCCTCCACTTT CATEGQGTYNSPLHF
. TRBJ2-7 TRBV27 . TGTGCCAGCAGTTTAAGCGCTACAGGATACGAGCAGTACTTC CASSLSATGYEQYF
. TRBJ2-5 TRBV10-3 TRBD2 TGTGCCATCAGTGACGGGACTAGCGGGGGAACCCCCCAAGAGACCCAGTACTTC CAISDGTSGGTPQETQYF
. TRBJ2-7 TRBV10-3 TRBD1 TGTGCCATCAGTGGTGGGGACAGGGAAGACGAGCAGTACTTC CAISGGDREDEQYF
. TRBJ2-7 TRBV4-3 . TGCGCCAGCAGCCAAGATCCAGGCACGCCCTACGAGCAGTACTTC CASSQDPGTPYEQYF
. TRBJ1-2 TRBV4-3 . TGCGCCAGCAGCCTCAGCCGGGGGGACTATGGCTACACCTTC CASSLSRGDYGYTF
. TRBJ2-1 TRBV6-6 TRBD2 TGTGCCAGCAGTTACGGACTAGCGGACCAGAATGAGCAGTTCTTC CASSYGLADQNEQFF
. TRBJ2-5 TRBV6-1 TRBD2 TGTGCCAGCAGTGAAGCGCTGAGACTAGCGGGGGAGACCCAGTACTTC CASSEALRLAGETQYF
. TRBJ2-7 TRBV27 . TGTGCCAGCAGTCTCGGGACACATTACGAGCAGTACTTC CASSLGTHYEQYF
. TRBJ1-4 TRBV19 . TGTGCCAGTAGTATGAGGAGCCTAAATGAAAAACTGTTTTTT CASSMRSLNEKLFF
. TRBJ2-1 TRBV7-8 TRBD2 TGTGCCAGCAGCCCAACTAGCGAATCCTACAATGAGCAGTTCTTC CASSPTSESYNEQFF
. TRBJ2-5 TRBV5-1 . TGCGCCAGCAGCCCGGGACTCCAAGAGACCCAGTACTTC CASSPGLQETQYF
. TRBJ1-2 TRBV7-9 TRBD1 TGTGCCAGCAGCTTACCGGCAGGGGGCGGGAATGGCTACACCTTC CASSLPAGGGNGYTF
once TRBJ2-2 TRBV2 TRBD2 TGTGCCAGCAGCGACACTAGCGGGGGGGCCACCGGGGAGCTGTTTTTT CASSDTSGGATGELFF
. TRBJ2-2 TRBV7-9 TRBD1 TGTGCCAGCAGCTTAGCGCCTACCAGGGGGACCGGGGAGCTGTTTTTT CASSLAPTRGTGELFF
. TRBJ2-3 TRBV30 . TGTGCCTGGAGTGTACTGGGGGCAGACACAGATACGCAGTATTTT CAWSVLGADTDTQYF
few TRBJ2-7 TRBV7-2 . TGCGCCAGCAGCCAGGGCGATCTTGGAGGGGCAAGCTCCTACGAGCAGTACTTC CASSQGDLGGASSYEQYF
. TRBJ1-2 TRBV27 . TGTGCCAGCAGTTTGGCAGATAACTATGGCTACACCTTC CASSLADNYGYTF
. TRBJ2-5 TRBV4-2 TRBD2 TGTGCCAGCAGCCAAGATGGGGGGCTAGCGGGGGTAGAGACCCAGTACTTC CASSQDGGLAGVETQYF
. TRBJ1-1 TRBV28 TRBD1 TGTGCCAGCAGTGGCCCCCGGACAGGGAGGCTGAACACTGAAGCTTTCTTT CASSGPRTGRLNTEAFF
. TRBJ1-3 TRBV5-3 TRBD1 TGTGCCAGAAGCCGGCGGACAGGGGCTGGAAACACCATATATTTT CARSRRTGAGNTIYF
. TRBJ2-2 TRBV4-3 . TGCGCCAGCAGCCAAGGGGTGGCAGGGTCCACCGGGGAGCTGTTTTTT CASSQGVAGSTGELFF
. TRBJ2-1 TRBV4-3 TRBD1 TGCGCCAGCAGCCAAGGGACAGGGGGCTCCTACAATGAGCAGTTCTTC CASSQGTGGSYNEQFF
. TRBJ2-3 TRBV7-9 TRBD1 TGTGCCAGCAGCCCAGGGACAGGGGTCTTCACAGATACGCAGTATTTT CASSPGTGVFTDTQYF